Below are 14 T cell receptor beta chains sequenced from a single sample in a study of OX40 agonist ivuxolimab in advanced cancers. Measured with immunoSEQ multiplex PCR; TCRdb has only the in-frame clones, and not every one. The sample holds tens of thousands of clones; around 84% are singletons and the top ten take roughly 23%. Sequenced material: CD4+ or CD8+ T cells sorted from blood, taken in a trial of the OX40 agonist ivuxolimab. These TCRs come from an adult with an advanced solid tumor such as melanoma, head and neck, liver or kidney cancer.

The J gene is TRBJ1-2, the V gene TRBV7-9; D is unclear. V was trimmed by 5 bases and J by 1 base, leaving 8 bases between them. The CDR3 has 13 amino acids. Germline V gene sequence: CDR1 SEHNR, CDR2 FQNEAQ (reference sequence). Written as DNA, the CDR3 is TGTGCCAGCAGCCTCCGCAATAACTATGGCTACACCTTC. As protein: CASSLRNNYGYTF.

The V call is TRBV6-1, the J call TRBJ1-5, with D possibly being TRBD1 (5 bases). Between the trimmed V and J ends, which lost 7 bases and 1 base, there was a span of 11 bases. Germline V CDR1 and CDR2: MNHNS, SASEGT. The length of the CDR3 is 14 residues. The CDR3 loop reads CASTGTASNQPQHF. CDR3 DNA: TGTGCCAGCACCGGGACGGCAAGCAATCAGCCCCAGCATTTT.

V is TRBV7-9 and J is TRBJ2-3; 8 bases are shared with TRBD2. The CDR3 loop spans 14 amino acids. The J segment lost 4 bases and the V segment lost 6 bases, leaving 6 bases of the junction unmatched. The germline V gene has CDR1 SEHNR and CDR2 FQNEAQ (reference sequence). As DNA, the CDR3 is TGTGCCAGCAGGAGCGGGAGTTCGGCAGATACGCAGTATTTT. This translates into CASRSGSSADTQYF. Based on the CDR3 plus reference TRBV7-9 and TRBJ2-3, the full variable domain is DTGVSQNPRHKITKRGQNVTFRCDPISEHNRLYWYRQTLGQGPEFLTYFQNEAQLEKSRLLSDRFSAERPKGSFSTLEIQRTEQGDSAMYLCASRSGSSADTQYFGPGTRLTVL.

J is TRBJ1-1 and V is TRBV11-2, with D maybe TRBD1 (6 bases). The CDR3 totals 15 residues. Germline loops: CDR1 SGHAT, CDR2 FQNNGV. Trimming cost V 5 bases and J 1 base, with 14 bases left between them. The CDR3 is CASSRTGIANTEAFF. The CDR3 nucleotides read TGTGCCAGCAGCCGCACAGGGATAGCGAACACTGAAGCTTTCTTT. The variable domain in full, with the rest retrieved from reference TRBV11-2 and TRBJ1-1, is EAGVAQSPRYKIIEKRQSVAFWCNPISGHATLYWYQQILGQGPKLLIQFQNNGVVDDSQLPKDRFSAERLKGVDSTLKIQPAKLEDSAVYLCASSRTGIANTEAFFGQGTRLTVV.

V and J are TRBV27 and TRBJ2-3; 7 bases fit TRBD1. The V and J ends lost 6 bases and 4 bases, in that order; junction bases with no gene match: 7. Germline loops: CDR1 MNHEY, CDR2 SMNVEV (reference sequence). The CDR3 is made up of 14 amino acids. CDR3 sequence reads: CASRTGVVADTQYF. CDR3 nucleotide sequence: TGTGCCAGCAGAACAGGGGTCGTGGCAGATACGCAGTATTTT.

The chain is built from TRBV9 and TRBJ2-5, with TRBD1 identical over 9 bases. Germline V gene lookup returns CDR1 SGDLS and CDR2 YYNGEE. V shed 2 bases and J 5 bases; nucleotides not matched to a gene: 4. This CDR3 has 14 residues. The CDR3 loop reads CASSVSGTGETQYF. The CDR3 nucleotides are TGTGCCAGCAGCGTCTCCGGGACAGGGGAGACCCAGTACTTC. The whole variable domain, remainder taken from reference TRBV9 and TRBJ2-5, is DSGVTQTPKHLITATGQRVTLRCSPRSGDLSVYWYQQSLDQGLQFLIQYYNGEERAKGNILERFSAQQFPDLHSELNLSSLELGDSALYFCASSVSGTGETQYFGPGTRLLVL.

This clone was counted many times. This chain links TRBV29-1 with TRBJ2-1; the match to TRBD2 covers 13 bases. With V trimmed by 6 bases and J by 8 bases, 10 bases remained unmatched. The CDR3 loop spans 15 amino acids. Germline V gives CDR1 SQVTM, CDR2 ANQGSEA. CDR3 sequence (DNA): TGCAGCGTGGCCGGGACTAGCGGGAAGTGGGATGAGCAGTTCTTC. Amino acids: CSVAGTSGKWDEQFF.

The chain links TRBV6-1 to TRBJ2-5; D is unclear. V was cut by 2 bases and J by 3 bases, with 10 bases left in between. This CDR3 is built from 14 residues. In germline, CDR1 is MNHNS, CDR2 SASEGT. CDR3 amino acids: CASSEFGVEETQYF. DNA for the CDR3: TGTGCCAGCAGTGAATTTGGGGTCGAAGAGACCCAGTACTTC.

The rearrangement joins TRBV15 to TRBJ1-2; tentative D call: TRBD1 (6 bases). Trimming shortened V by 0 bases and J by 3 bases, and 11 bases separated the two germline ends. Looked up from germline, CDR1 is LNHNV and CDR2 is YYDKDF (reference sequence). The CDR3 length is 15 residues. As DNA, the CDR3 is TGTGCCACCAGCAGAGATGATCCAGGGGACTATGGCTACACCTTC. This encodes CATSRDDPGDYGYTF.

This CDR3 reads CASSFGLAAYEQYF. The CDR3 bases are TGTGCCAGCAGCTTTGGACTAGCGGCTTACGAGCAGTACTTC. The chain employs TRBV13 and TRBJ2-7, with 10 bases lining up with TRBD2. J lost 4 bases, V lost 3 bases, and 3 bases had no gene match. CDR1 is PRHDT, CDR2 FYEKMQ, per germline (reference sequence). The CDR3 totals 14 residues.

The gene calls are TRBV6-1 and TRBJ1-1; D is uncertain. Trimming stripped 8 bases from V and 5 bases from J, with 18 bases between. This CDR3 spans 14 amino acids. Germline V gene lookup returns CDR1 MNHNS and CDR2 SASEGT. CDR3 loop: CASLSLGWETEAFF. The CDR3 DNA sequence: TGTGCCAGCCTAAGCCTGGGGTGGGAGACTGAAGCTTTCTTT.

This rearrangement joins TRBV5-1 to TRBJ2-7, with a tentative D call TRBD1 (5 bases). The CDR3 is 14 amino acids. V lost 0 bases, J lost 3 bases, and 10 bases lay in between. Germline lookup yields CDR1 SGHRS and CDR2 YFSETQ. The CDR3 bases are TGCGCCAGCAGCTTGGAAACAGGCCACTACGAGCAGTACTTC. Residues: CASSLETGHYEQYF. The variable domain in full, with the rest retrieved from reference TRBV5-1 and TRBJ2-7, is KAGVTQTPRYLIKTRGQQVTLSCSPISGHRSVSWYQQTPGQGLQFLFEYFSETQRNKGNFPGRFSGRQFSNSRSEMNVSTLELGDSALYLCASSLETGHYEQYFGPGTRLTVT.

The gene calls are TRBV6-5 and TRBJ1-2; the match to TRBD1 covers 9 bases. The CDR3 covers 15 residues. Trimming cost V 4 bases and J 4 bases; bases outside gene matches: 7. The germline V gene has CDR1 MNHEY and CDR2 SVGAGI. The CDR3 spells CASSSTGGAAYGYTF. For the CDR3, the DNA is TGTGCCAGCAGTTCTACAGGGGGCGCGGCCTATGGCTACACCTTC.

This chain uses TRBV5-6 with TRBJ1-1; 8 bases line up with TRBD1. Per germline, CDR1 SGHDT and CDR2 YYEEEE. CDR3 length: 14 amino acids. V lost 4 bases and J lost 10; bases outside the gene matches: 12. The CDR3 coding sequence is TGTGCCAGCAGCACAAGGACAGGGACTGAAAGAGCTTTCTTT. Translation: CASSTRTGTERAFF. Filled out from reference TRBV5-6 and TRBJ1-1, the complete variable domain reads DAGVTQSPTHLIKTRGQQVTLRCSPKSGHDTVSWYQQALGQGPQFIFQYYEEEERQRGNFPDRFSGHQFPNYSSELNVNALLLGDSALYLCASSTRTGTERAFFGQGTRLTVV.